The 3 T cell receptor beta chains given below trace back to one sample, sequenced in a study of vaccination and CD4 T cells after COVID-19. Scientists ran DNA taken from cultured CD4+ T cells through the Oncomine TCR Beta short-read assay for sequencing. TCRdb independently ran MiXCR on the PCR reads; one entry per CDR3 protein. This repertoire shows 15,000 to 20,000 distinct CDR3 sequences, under 40% found once; its top ten account for 13% to 15%. Their target antigens are unknown. Treatment meaning: roughly 11-day PBMC culture with coronavirus spike peptide pools or control peptides (ViraFEST assay). Sequencing input: cultured CD4+ T cells from blood. The receptors were gathered from a human donor with COVID-19.

V usage is TRBV19 and J usage is TRBJ1-3; D may be TRBD1 (5 bases). CDR3 length: 14 residues. V lost 4 bases, J lost 4 bases, and 11 bases lay in between. Germline loops: CDR1 LNHDA, CDR2 SQIVND (reference sequence). CDR3 region: CASSTAGPGNTIYF. The CDR3 DNA sequence: TGTGCCAGTAGTACGGCAGGGCCAGGAAACACCATATATTTT. Variable domain in full (rest from reference TRBV19 and TRBJ1-3): DGGITQSPKYLFRKEGQNVTLSCEQNLNHDAMYWYRQDPGQGLRLIYYSQIVNDFQKGDIAEGYSVSREKKESFPLTVTSAQKNPTAFYLCASSTAGPGNTIYFGEGSWLTVV.

This clonotype was found a few times. This sequence joins TRBV19 and TRBJ1-5; D uncertain. Germline V gives CDR1 LNHDA, CDR2 SQIVND (reference sequence). This CDR3 contains 16 residues. V gave up 3 bases and J gave up 2 bases, with 14 bases separating them. The CDR3 loop reads CASSIGPSDGNQPQHF. CDR3 coding DNA: TGTGCCAGTAGTATCGGACCGTCGGACGGCAATCAGCCCCAGCATTTT.

V gene TRBV2 combines with J gene TRBJ1-5; possible D gene TRBD1, 5 bases. V was cut by 4 bases and J by 0 bases, with 7 bases left in between. This CDR3 is 14 amino acids long. Germline CDR1 is SNHLY and CDR2 is FYNNEI. For the CDR3, the DNA is TGTGCCAGCAGTGTAGGGGCTAGCAATCAGCCCCAGCATTTT. It translates to CASSVGASNQPQHF.